These 5 T cell receptor beta chains came from one sample sequenced in a study of T cells after yellow fever vaccination. MiXCR, run by TCRdb on the 5' RACE reads, gives a single entry per CDR3 protein. The profile covers hundreds of thousands of distinct CDR3 sequences, with roughly 3.5% appearing a single time and 23% taken by the ten largest. The source material was PBMCs, sampled on the day of the yellow fever booster vaccination. The receptor set was obtained from a man between 18 and 35 years old who received the YFV17D yellow fever vaccine.

This clonotype was picked up a small number of times. CDR3 DNA: TGTGCCAGCAGCCACCCGACAGGGGACTATGGCTACACCTTC. It codes for CASSHPTGDYGYTF. The rearrangement links TRBV5-4 to TRBJ1-2; 8 bases match TRBD1. Germline V gene sequence: CDR1 SGHNT, CDR2 YYREEE (reference sequence). Trimming removed 4 bases from V and 3 bases from J; junction bases left unmatched: 5. The CDR3 runs to 14 residues.

V is TRBV19 and J is TRBJ2-2; 8 nucleotides match TRBD1. The germline V gene encodes CDR1 LNHDA and CDR2 SQIVND (reference sequence). Unmatched junction bases numbered 9, after V lost 2 bases and J lost 1 base. The CDR3 sequence is 18 residues long. CDR3 loop: CASSIPLIDRGNTGELFF. DNA for the CDR3: TGTGCCAGTAGTATACCACTTATCGACAGGGGGAACACCGGGGAGCTGTTTTTT.

There are many counts of this clonotype. The gene calls are TRBV5-1 and TRBJ2-5; weak D call: TRBD2 (5 bases). Trimming took 4 bases from V and 2 from J, leaving 15 bases between them. The CDR3 is 15 amino acids. Germline V gene sequence: CDR1 SGHRS, CDR2 YFSETQ. CDR3 sequence (DNA): TGCGCCAGCAGCATGCTGCGGGCAGGACAAGAGACCCAGTACTTC. Translating gives CASSMLRAGQETQYF. The variable domain in full, with the rest retrieved from reference TRBV5-1 and TRBJ2-5, is KAGVTQTPRYLIKTRGQQVTLSCSPISGHRSVSWYQQTPGQGLQFLFEYFSETQRNKGNFPGRFSGRQFSNSRSEMNVSTLELGDSALYLCASSMLRAGQETQYFGPGTRLLVL.

V usage is TRBV12-3 or TRBV12-4 and J usage is TRBJ2-2, with 8 bases identical to TRBD2. With V trimmed by 3 bases and J by 4 bases, 4 bases remained unmatched. The CDR3 runs to 15 residues. In DNA, the CDR3 is TGTGCCAGCAGTTTCGGGGGGGCCGCCACCGGGGAGCTGTTTTTT. It yields the protein CASSFGGAATGELFF.

This clonotype has at least ten counts. This sequence joins TRBV7-2 and TRBJ2-7, with D hard to call. The CDR3 runs 15 residues. V lost 2 bases and J 0 bases, leaving 11 bases between the germline ends. Germline CDR1 SGHTA, CDR2 FQGNSA. The CDR3 protein is CASSLQETSSYEQYF. CDR3 nucleotides: TGTGCCAGCAGCTTACAGGAGACGAGCTCCTACGAGCAGTACTTC.